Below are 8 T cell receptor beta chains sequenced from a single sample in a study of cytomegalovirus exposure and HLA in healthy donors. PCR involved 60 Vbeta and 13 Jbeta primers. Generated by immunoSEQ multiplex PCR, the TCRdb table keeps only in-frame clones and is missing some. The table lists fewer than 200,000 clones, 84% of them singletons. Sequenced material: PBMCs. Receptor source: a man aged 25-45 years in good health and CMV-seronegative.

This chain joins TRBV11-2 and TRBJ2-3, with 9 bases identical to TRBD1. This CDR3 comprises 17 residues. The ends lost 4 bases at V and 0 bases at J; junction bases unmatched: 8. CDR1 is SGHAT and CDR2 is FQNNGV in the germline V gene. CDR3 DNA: TGTGCCAGCAGCTCCTCACAGGGGGCGCGGAGCACAGATACGCAGTATTTT. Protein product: CASSSSQGARSTDTQYF.

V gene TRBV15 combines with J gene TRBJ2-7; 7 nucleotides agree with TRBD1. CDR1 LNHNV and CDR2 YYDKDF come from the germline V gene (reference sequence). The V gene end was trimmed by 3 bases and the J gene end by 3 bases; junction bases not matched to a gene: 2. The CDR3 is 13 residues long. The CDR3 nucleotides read TGTGCCACCAGCAGTCGACAGGGCTACGAGCAGTACTTC. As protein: CATSSRQGYEQYF.

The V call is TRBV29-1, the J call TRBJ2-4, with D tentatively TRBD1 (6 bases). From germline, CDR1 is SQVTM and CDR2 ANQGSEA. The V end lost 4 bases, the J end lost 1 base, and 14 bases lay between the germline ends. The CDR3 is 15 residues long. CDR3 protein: CSVGTAGSAKNIQYF. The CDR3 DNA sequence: TGCAGCGTTGGGACAGCAGGATCGGCCAAAAACATTCAGTACTTC.

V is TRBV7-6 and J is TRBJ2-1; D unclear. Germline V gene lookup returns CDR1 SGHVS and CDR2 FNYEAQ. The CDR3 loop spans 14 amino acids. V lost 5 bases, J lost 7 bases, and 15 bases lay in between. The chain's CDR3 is CASSPRRSRNEQFF. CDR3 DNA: TGTGCCAGCAGCCCGCGTAGGAGCCGGAATGAGCAGTTCTTC.

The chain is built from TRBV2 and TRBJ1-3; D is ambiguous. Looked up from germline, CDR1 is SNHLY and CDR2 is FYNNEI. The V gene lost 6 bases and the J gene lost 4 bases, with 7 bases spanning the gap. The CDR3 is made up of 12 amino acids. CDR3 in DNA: TGTGCCAGCAGAGCCGCGGGAAACACCATATATTTT. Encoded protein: CASRAAGNTIYF. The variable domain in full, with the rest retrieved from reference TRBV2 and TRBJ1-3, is EPEVTQTPSHQVTQMGQEVILRCVPISNHLYFYWYRQILGQKVEFLVSFYNNEISEKSEIFDDQFSVERPDGSNFTLKIRSTKLEDSAMYFCASRAAGNTIYFGEGSWLTVV.

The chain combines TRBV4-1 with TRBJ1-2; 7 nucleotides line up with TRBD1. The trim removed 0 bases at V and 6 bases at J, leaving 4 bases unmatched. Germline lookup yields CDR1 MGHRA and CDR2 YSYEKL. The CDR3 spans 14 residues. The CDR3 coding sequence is TGCGCCAGCAGCCAAGATAGACAGGGAAATGGCTACACCTTC. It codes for CASSQDRQGNGYTF.

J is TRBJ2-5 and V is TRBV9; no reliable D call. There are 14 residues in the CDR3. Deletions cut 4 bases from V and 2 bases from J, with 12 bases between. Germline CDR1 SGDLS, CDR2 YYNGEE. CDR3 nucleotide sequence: TGTGCCAGCAGCCCCCAGGCCTTACAAGAGACCCAGTACTTC. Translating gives CASSPQALQETQYF.

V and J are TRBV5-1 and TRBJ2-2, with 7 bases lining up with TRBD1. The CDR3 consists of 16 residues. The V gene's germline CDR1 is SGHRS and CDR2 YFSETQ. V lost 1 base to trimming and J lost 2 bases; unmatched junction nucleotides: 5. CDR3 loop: CASSLPDRVNTGELFF. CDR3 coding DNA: TGCGCCAGCAGCTTGCCCGACAGGGTAAACACCGGGGAGCTGTTTTTT. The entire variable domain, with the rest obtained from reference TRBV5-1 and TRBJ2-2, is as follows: KAGVTQTPRYLIKTRGQQVTLSCSPISGHRSVSWYQQTPGQGLQFLFEYFSETQRNKGNFPGRFSGRQFSNSRSEMNVSTLELGDSALYLCASSLPDRVNTGELFFGEGSRLTVL.